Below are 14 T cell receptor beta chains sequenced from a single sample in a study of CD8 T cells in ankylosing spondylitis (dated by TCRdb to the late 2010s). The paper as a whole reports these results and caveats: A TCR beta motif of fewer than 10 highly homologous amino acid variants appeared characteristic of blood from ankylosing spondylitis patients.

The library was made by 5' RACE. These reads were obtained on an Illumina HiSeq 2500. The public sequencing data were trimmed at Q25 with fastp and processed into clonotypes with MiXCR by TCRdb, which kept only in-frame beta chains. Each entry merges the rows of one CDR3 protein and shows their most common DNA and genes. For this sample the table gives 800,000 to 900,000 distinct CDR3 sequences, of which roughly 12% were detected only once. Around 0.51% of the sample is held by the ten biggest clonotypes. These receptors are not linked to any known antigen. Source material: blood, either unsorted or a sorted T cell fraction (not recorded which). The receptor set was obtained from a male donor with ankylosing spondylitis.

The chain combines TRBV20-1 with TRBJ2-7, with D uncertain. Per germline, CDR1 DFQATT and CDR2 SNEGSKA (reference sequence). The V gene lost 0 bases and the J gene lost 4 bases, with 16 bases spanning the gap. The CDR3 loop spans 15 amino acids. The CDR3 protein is CSARDGTRLGYEQYF. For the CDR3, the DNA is TGCAGTGCTAGAGATGGCACACGACTCGGATACGAGCAGTACTTC.

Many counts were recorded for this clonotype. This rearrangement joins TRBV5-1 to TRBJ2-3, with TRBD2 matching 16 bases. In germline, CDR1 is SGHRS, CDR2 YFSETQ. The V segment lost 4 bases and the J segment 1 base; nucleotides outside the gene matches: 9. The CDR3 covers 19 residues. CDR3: CASSRGTSGRADGTDTQYF. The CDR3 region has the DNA TGCGCCAGCAGCCGAGGGACTAGCGGGAGGGCCGATGGCACAGATACGCAGTATTTT.

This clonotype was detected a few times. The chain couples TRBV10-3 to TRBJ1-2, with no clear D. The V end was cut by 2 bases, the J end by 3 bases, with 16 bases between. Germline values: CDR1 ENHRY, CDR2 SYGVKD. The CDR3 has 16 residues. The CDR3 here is CAISEQRSGLDYGYTF. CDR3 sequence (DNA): TGTGCCATCAGTGAGCAGAGGAGCGGGCTAGACTATGGCTACACCTTC.

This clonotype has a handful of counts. The CDR3 region is CASSSQTGFPSAGANVLTF. CDR3 nucleotides: TGTGCCAGCTCTTCACAGACAGGGTTCCCCTCGGCTGGGGCCAACGTCCTGACTTTC. The J gene is TRBJ2-6, the V gene TRBV18; 7 bases agree with TRBD1. CDR1 is KGHSH and CDR2 is LQKENI in the germline V gene. V lost 6 bases, J lost 2 bases, and 16 bases stayed unmatched. The CDR3 consists of 19 residues.

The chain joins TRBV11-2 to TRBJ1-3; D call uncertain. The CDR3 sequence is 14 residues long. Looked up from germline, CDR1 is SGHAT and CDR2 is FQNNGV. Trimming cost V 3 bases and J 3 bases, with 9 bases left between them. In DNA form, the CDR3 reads TGTGCCAGCAGCTTGGGTGAGGTTGGAAACACCATATATTTT. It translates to CASSLGEVGNTIYF.

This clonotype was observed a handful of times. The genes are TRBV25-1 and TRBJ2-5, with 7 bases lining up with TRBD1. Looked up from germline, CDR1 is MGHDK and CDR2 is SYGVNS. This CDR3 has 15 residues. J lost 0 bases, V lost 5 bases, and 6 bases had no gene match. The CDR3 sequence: CASSNGQAYQETQYF. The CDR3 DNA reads TGTGCCAGCAGTAATGGACAGGCTTACCAAGAGACCCAGTACTTC. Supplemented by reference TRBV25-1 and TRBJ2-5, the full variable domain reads EADIYQTPRYLVIGTGKKITLECSQTMGHDKMYWYQQDPGMELHLIHYSYGVNSTEKGDLSSESTVSRIRTEHFPLTLESARPSHTSQYLCASSNGQAYQETQYFGPGTRLLVL.

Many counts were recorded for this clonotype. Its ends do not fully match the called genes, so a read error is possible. The CDR3 sequence: CASGLQGLGQPQHF. DNA for the CDR3: TGTGCCAGCGGTTTACAGGGACTGGGTCAGCCCCAGCATTTT. This sequence joins TRBV12-3 or TRBV12-4 and TRBJ1-5; D is possibly TRBD1 (6 bases). This CDR3 contains 14 residues.

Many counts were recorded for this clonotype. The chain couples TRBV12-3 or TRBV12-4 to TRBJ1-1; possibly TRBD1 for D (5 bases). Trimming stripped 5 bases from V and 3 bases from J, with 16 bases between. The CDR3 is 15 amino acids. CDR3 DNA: TGTGCCAGCAGTCGGATCCTGGGGCGGGACACTGAAGCTTTCTTT. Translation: CASSRILGRDTEAFF.

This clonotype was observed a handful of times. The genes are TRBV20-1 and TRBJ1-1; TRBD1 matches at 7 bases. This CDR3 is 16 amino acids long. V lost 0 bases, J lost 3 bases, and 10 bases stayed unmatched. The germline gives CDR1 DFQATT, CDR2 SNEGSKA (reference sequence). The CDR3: CSARDRSRDRDTEAFF. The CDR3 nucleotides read TGCAGTGCTAGAGATAGGTCCCGAGACAGGGACACTGAAGCTTTCTTT.

CDR3 amino acids: CASSQDERSTSYEQYF. DNA of the CDR3: TGTGCCAGCAGCCAAGATGAGCGGAGTACAAGCTACGAGCAGTACTTC. The rearrangement links TRBV4-2 to TRBJ2-7; D possibly corresponds to TRBD2 (5 bases). The germline CDR1 and CDR2 sequences are LGHNA and YNFKEQ. V lost 0 bases and J lost 3, with 15 bases in between. This CDR3 has 16 residues.

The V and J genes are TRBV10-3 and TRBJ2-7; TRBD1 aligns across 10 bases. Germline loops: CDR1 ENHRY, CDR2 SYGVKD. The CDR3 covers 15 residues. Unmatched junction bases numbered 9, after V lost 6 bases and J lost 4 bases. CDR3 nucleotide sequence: TGTGCCATCAGCGTAGCCGGGACAGGGGAATACGAGCAGTACTTC. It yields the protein CAISVAGTGEYEQYF.

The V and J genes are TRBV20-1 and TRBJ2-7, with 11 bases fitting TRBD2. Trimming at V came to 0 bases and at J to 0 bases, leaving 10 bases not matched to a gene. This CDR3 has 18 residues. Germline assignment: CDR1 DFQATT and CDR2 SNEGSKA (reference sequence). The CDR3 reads CSAREVGTSGTSSYEQYF. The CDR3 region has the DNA TGCAGTGCTAGAGAAGTGGGGACTAGCGGAACGAGCTCCTACGAGCAGTACTTC.

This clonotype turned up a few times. CDR3 sequence reads: CSPNRANTEAFF. The CDR3 DNA reads TGCAGTCCTAACAGGGCGAACACTGAAGCTTTCTTT. The J gene is TRBJ1-1, the V gene TRBV20-1; tentative D call: TRBD1 (6 bases). V was trimmed by 8 bases and J by 1 base, leaving 11 bases between them. Germline CDR1 and CDR2: DFQATT and SNEGSKA (reference sequence). This CDR3 contains 12 residues.

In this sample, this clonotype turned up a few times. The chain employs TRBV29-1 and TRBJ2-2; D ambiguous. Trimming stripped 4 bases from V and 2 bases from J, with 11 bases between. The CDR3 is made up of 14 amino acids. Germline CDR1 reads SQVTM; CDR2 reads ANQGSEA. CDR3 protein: CSVAARLNTGELFF. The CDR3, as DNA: TGCAGCGTTGCTGCCAGGCTAAACACCGGGGAGCTGTTTTTT.